These 16 T cell receptor beta chains share one sample of origin, sequenced in a study of shared clonotypes between healthy human individuals. Profiling relied on immunoSEQ multiplex PCR, and the TCRdb table lists in-frame clones only, not all of them. The table lists a few million clones, around 95% of them singletons, with roughly 0.13% in the top ten. The sequencing sample was made of naive CD4+ T cells sorted from blood. Subset denoted: CD45RA+ positively selected. Receptors were obtained from a man aged 18 to 30 in good health.

V usage is TRBV5-4 and J usage is TRBJ2-1; 16 positions match TRBD2. The J segment lost 9 bases and the V segment lost 4 bases, leaving 10 bases of the junction unmatched. Germline V gene sequence: CDR1 SGHNT, CDR2 YYREEE (reference sequence). This CDR3 region has 17 residues. The CDR3 loop reads CASSPTGTSGRASEQFF. The CDR3 region has the DNA TGTGCCAGCAGCCCTACCGGGACTAGCGGGAGGGCCAGTGAGCAGTTCTTC.

With respect to this clone: The same CDR3 also results from other DNA sequences found in this sample. The chain has TRBV7-9 and TRBJ2-7; D is unclear. The CDR3 runs to 13 residues. Trimming pared 0 bases from V and 2 bases from J, leaving 5 bases between. Germline V gene data show CDR1 as SEHNR and CDR2 as FQNEAQ (reference sequence). The CDR3 DNA follows: TGTGCCAGCAGCTTAGCCGGAACCTACGAGCAGTACTTC. Its translation: CASSLAGTYEQYF.

The chain links TRBV28 to TRBJ1-2, with unresolved D. This CDR3 region has 13 residues. The V gene lost 7 bases and the J gene lost 3 bases, with 12 bases spanning the gap. Germline loops: CDR1 MDHEN, CDR2 SYDVKM. In nucleotides, the CDR3 is TGTGCCAGCACCCTCGAGGTAGACTATGGCTACACCTTC. Translating it yields CASTLEVDYGYTF.

This clone was observed once. The rearrangement links TRBV11-3 to TRBJ2-1, with TRBD2 matching 7 bases. J was trimmed by 5 bases and V by 6 bases; bases with no gene match: 7. Germline CDR1 SGHNT, CDR2 YENEEA. This CDR3 spans 14 amino acids. The CDR3 bases are TGTGCCAGCAGAACTAGCGCCATTAACAATGAGCAGTTCTTC. Protein product: CASRTSAINNEQFF.

The genes are TRBV2 and TRBJ2-5, with 10 bases aligning to TRBD1. Looked up from germline, CDR1 is SNHLY and CDR2 is FYNNEI. The V and J ends lost 4 bases and 5 bases, in that order; junction bases with no gene match: 4. The CDR3 extends over 14 amino acids. CDR3 residues: CASSATGGGETQYF. The CDR3 region has the DNA TGTGCCAGCAGTGCGACAGGGGGCGGTGAGACCCAGTACTTC.

This chain links TRBV19 with TRBJ1-2; weak D call: TRBD1 (5 bases). The CDR3 is 11 residues long. Trimming took 8 bases from V and 4 from J, leaving 8 bases between them. Germline CDR1 is LNHDA and CDR2 is SQIVND (reference sequence). CDR3 sequence reads: CASQQGYGYTF. The CDR3 DNA reads TGTGCCAGTCAGCAGGGCTATGGCTACACCTTC.

Note on this clone: The same CDR3 arises from other DNA sequences in this sample as well. This chain connects TRBV11-2 to TRBJ2-7; TRBD2 aligns across 7 bases. Germline V gene sequence: CDR1 SGHAT, CDR2 FQNNGV. The CDR3 totals 15 residues. J was trimmed by 0 bases and V by 1 base; bases with no gene match: 3. CDR3 coding DNA: TGTGCCAGCAGCTTAGCCGGGGGGAGCTCCTACGAGCAGTACTTC. Encoded protein: CASSLAGGSSYEQYF.

This chain links TRBV4-2 with TRBJ2-7; 12 nucleotides match TRBD2. This CDR3 spans 17 amino acids. J gave up 4 bases and V 4 bases, and 11 bases lay outside the gene matches. Germline V lookup: CDR1 LGHNA, CDR2 YNFKEQ. The DNA of the CDR3 is TGTGCCAGCAGCCCGAAGGGAACTAGCGGGGGGATGTACGAGCAGTACTTC. Amino acid sequence: CASSPKGTSGGMYEQYF.

The J gene is TRBJ2-3, the V gene TRBV27, with TRBD2 identical over 8 bases. The CDR3 extends over 14 amino acids. After removal of 3 bases from V and 3 bases from J, the junction contained 2 bases not matched to a gene. CDR1 MNHEY and CDR2 SMNVEV come from the germline V gene (reference sequence). In DNA, the CDR3 is TGTGCCAGCAGTTTCGGACTAGCTACAGATACGCAGTATTTT. The encoded protein is CASSFGLATDTQYF.

The CDR3 sequence is CASRVTGSPLHF. DNA of the CDR3: TGTGCCAGCAGGGTGACAGGGTCACCCCTCCACTTT. V is TRBV6-5 and J is TRBJ1-6; TRBD1 agrees at 7 bases. The CDR3 consists of 12 residues. The V gene end was trimmed by 6 bases and the J gene end by 10 bases; junction bases not matched to a gene: 3. The V gene's germline CDR1 is MNHEY and CDR2 SVGAGI.

This chain uses TRBV4-1 with TRBJ2-4; unclear D gene. Trimming left V 0 bases short and J 10 bases short, with 4 bases between. CDR3 length: 11 residues. Per the germline V gene, CDR1 is MGHRA and CDR2 is YSYEKL. CDR3 DNA: TGCGCCAGCAGCCAAGAAGGAATTCAGTACTTC. This translates into CASSQEGIQYF.

V usage is TRBV30 and J usage is TRBJ2-7, with TRBD1 identical over 8 bases. In germline, CDR1 is GTSNPN, CDR2 SVGIG (reference sequence). CDR3 size: 14 residues. With V trimmed by 4 bases and J by 6 bases, 11 bases remained unmatched. CDR3 residues: CAWMMDRVGGEQYF. CDR3 DNA: TGTGCCTGGATGATGGACAGGGTTGGAGGCGAGCAGTACTTC. Using reference TRBV30 and TRBJ2-7 for the parts outside the CDR3, the full variable domain is SQTIHQWPATLVQPVGSPLSLECTVEGTSNPNLYWYRQAAGRGLQLLFYSVGIGQISSEVPQNLSASRPQDRQFILSSKKLLLSDSGFYLCAWMMDRVGGEQYFGPGTRLTVT.

Note on this clone: Other DNA sequences from this sample encode an identical CDR3 as well. The rearrangement uses TRBV6-5 and TRBJ1-1, with 7 nucleotides matching TRBD1. There are 15 residues in the CDR3. V shed 4 bases, J shed 2 bases, and the junction held 7 bases outside the gene matches. The germline gives CDR1 MNHEY, CDR2 SVGAGI. CDR3 nucleotide sequence: TGTGCCAGCAGTTCGACAGGGCTGGGAAACACTGAAGCTTTCTTT. Encoded protein: CASSSTGLGNTEAFF.

The rearrangement uses TRBV7-2 and TRBJ1-4; 8 bases are a match to TRBD1. V lost 3 bases and J lost 3; bases outside the gene matches: 3. The CDR3 consists of 15 residues. Germline CDR1 reads SGHTA; CDR2 reads FQGNSA. This chain's CDR3 is CASSLQGASNEKLFF. DNA for the CDR3: TGTGCCAGCAGCTTGCAGGGGGCGTCTAATGAAAAACTGTTTTTT.

The chain combines TRBV4-1 with TRBJ2-2, with 10 bases identical to TRBD2. Germline trimming cut 6 bases from V and 6 bases from J; bases unmatched to any gene: 10. From germline, CDR1 is MGHRA and CDR2 YSYEKL. The CDR3 spans 16 residues. This CDR3 is CASRGLAGVIPGELFF. DNA of the CDR3: TGCGCCAGCAGAGGCCTAGCGGGAGTAATCCCCGGGGAGCTGTTTTTT.

The CDR3 sequence is CASSPGTVYYGYTF. The CDR3 region has the DNA TGCGCCAGCAGCCCGGGGACAGTTTACTATGGCTACACCTTC. The rearrangement uses TRBV5-1 and TRBJ1-2; 7 nucleotides match TRBD1. CDR1 is SGHRS, CDR2 YFSETQ, per germline. The trim removed 4 bases at V and 3 bases at J, leaving 6 bases unmatched. The CDR3 has 14 amino acids.